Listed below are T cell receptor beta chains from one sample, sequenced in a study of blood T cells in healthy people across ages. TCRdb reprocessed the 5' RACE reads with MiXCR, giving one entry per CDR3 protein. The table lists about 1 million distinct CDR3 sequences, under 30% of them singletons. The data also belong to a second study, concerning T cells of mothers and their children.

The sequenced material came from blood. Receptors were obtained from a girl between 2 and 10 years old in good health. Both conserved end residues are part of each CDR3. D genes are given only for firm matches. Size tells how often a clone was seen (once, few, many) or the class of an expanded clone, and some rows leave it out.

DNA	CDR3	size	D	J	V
TGTGCCAGCAGCTTATTAGCTAGCGGGAATGAGCAGTTCTTC	CASSLLASGNEQFF	few	TRBD2	TRBJ2-1	TRBV7-3
TGTGCCAGCATCTCTCTCGATGGGGGTACCTACAATGAGCAGTTCTTC	CASISLDGGTYNEQFF	.	.	TRBJ2-1	TRBV7-2
TGTGCCAGCAGCTTGCTAGGACAGAGACAAGAGACCCAGTACTTC	CASSLLGQRQETQYF	few	.	TRBJ2-5	TRBV7-2
TGTGCCAGCAGTCCCGTACTAGCGGGAGGCTATGAGCAGTTCTTC	CASSPVLAGGYEQFF	.	TRBD2	TRBJ2-1	TRBV28
TGTGCCAGCAGTTTTATGAACTACGAGCAGTACTTC	CASSFMNYEQYF	once	.	TRBJ2-7	TRBV28
TGCGCCAGCAGCCAAGAGGGACTAGCCGGGACAGATACGCAGTATTTT	CASSQEGLAGTDTQYF	many	TRBD2	TRBJ2-3	TRBV4-3
TGCGCCAGCAGCTCCTCCCAGAAAGGGGGGCTCGGCTACACCTTC	CASSSSQKGGLGYTF	.	.	TRBJ1-2	TRBV5-1
TGCAGCGTTGGGGACAGTGGGACAGATACGCAGTATTTT	CSVGDSGTDTQYF	.	TRBD1	TRBJ2-3	TRBV29-1
TGTGCCAGCAGCGAGGGACAGGGCCTGAACTATGGCTACACCTTC	CASSEGQGLNYGYTF	few	TRBD1	TRBJ1-2	TRBV11-2
TGTGCCAGCAGCCCGACTACTGGGGCCAACGTCCTGACTTTC	CASSPTTGANVLTF	.	.	TRBJ2-6	TRBV7-9
TGCAGTGCTAGTCGGCTAGCTTCCTACGAGCAGTACTTC	CSASRLASYEQYF	.	.	TRBJ2-7	TRBV20-1
TGTGCCAGCAGTCGAGGGGAAGTTGGGGAAAAACTGTTTTTT	CASSRGEVGEKLFF	.	.	TRBJ1-4	TRBV12-3/TRBV12-4
TGTGCCAGCAGCCCTGACCCCTGGGGCACAGATGGCTACACCTTC	CASSPDPWGTDGYTF	few	.	TRBJ1-2	TRBV7-2
TGCAGTGCTGGAGAGGGACTAGCGGACCTAGAGACCCAGTACTTC	CSAGEGLADLETQYF	.	TRBD2	TRBJ2-5	TRBV20-1
TGCGCCAGCAGCTTGGGGGGACAGGACTACGAGCAGTACTTC	CASSLGGQDYEQYF	.	TRBD1	TRBJ2-7	TRBV5-1
TGCGCCAGCAGCCACAGCATAGCGGGCAACACAGATACGCAGTATTTT	CASSHSIAGNTDTQYF	.	TRBD2	TRBJ2-3	TRBV4-3
TGTGCCACCTTTGGGGTCGAGCAGTACTTC	CATFGVEQYF	few	.	TRBJ2-7	TRBV2
TGTGCCAGCAGCCAAGATCTTGGGGGGGCCTCCCTTAATGAGCAGTTCTTC	CASSQDLGGASLNEQFF	.	.	TRBJ2-1	TRBV14
TGTGCCATCAGTGAGTCGTCATCCCGCATAAACTATGGCTACACCTTC	CAISESSSRINYGYTF	.	.	TRBJ1-2	TRBV10-3
TGTGCCAGCAGCTTAAGGGTCATGGGACAGGGGACCTACGAGCAGTACTTC	CASSLRVMGQGTYEQYF	.	TRBD1	TRBJ2-7	TRBV7-2
TGCAGCGGGGCGATTGCAGACACTGAAGCTTTCTTT	CSGAIADTEAFF	.	.	TRBJ1-1	TRBV29-1
TGTGCCAGCAGCGTGGACGACGGCGAGCAGTACTTC	CASSVDDGEQYF	many	.	TRBJ2-7	TRBV9
TGTGCCAGCCTATATGTCAGAAACATTCAGTACTTC	CASLYVRNIQYF	.	.	TRBJ2-4	TRBV11-2
TGTGCCAGCAGCTTAATCCGACAGGAGACGCAGCATTACCAAGAGACCCAGTACTTC	CASSLIRQETQHYQETQYF	few	.	TRBJ2-5	TRBV7-9
TGCGCCAGCAGCCAAATGCATGAGGGCCGGAACACTGAAGCTTTCTTT	CASSQMHEGRNTEAFF	few	.	TRBJ1-1	TRBV4-1
TGTGCCAACAGTTTTAATTTTAACGAGCAGTTCTTC	CANSFNFNEQFF	.	.	TRBJ2-1	TRBV6-2/TRBV6-3
TGCAGCGTTGGGGGGAGCGGGAGGGTAGAGAATGAGCAGTTCTTC	CSVGGSGRVENEQFF	.	TRBD2	TRBJ2-1	TRBV29-1
TGTGCCAGCAGCGATACAGGGGGCCTTCCCCACTATGGCTACACCTTC	CASSDTGGLPHYGYTF	.	TRBD1	TRBJ1-2	TRBV9
TGTGCCAGCAGTGAAGCTCTGGAGTTATTTTTCTCCTACAATGAGCAGTTCTTC	CASSEALELFFSYNEQFF	few	.	TRBJ2-1	TRBV6-1
TGTGCCACCAGTGATCAGACTAGCGGAGGAACCTACGAGCAGTACTTC	CATSDQTSGGTYEQYF	many	TRBD2	TRBJ2-7	TRBV24-1
TGTGCCAGCAGCCAAGATTGGAGAATAGCGGGAGACACCGGGGAGCTGTTTTTT	CASSQDWRIAGDTGELFF	.	TRBD2	TRBJ2-2	TRBV14
TGCAGTGCTAGGGGCGGCGGGGGACGCACAGATACGCAGTATTTT	CSARGGGGRTDTQYF	few	TRBD2	TRBJ2-3	TRBV20-1
TGTGCCAGCAGCTGGGGGGCAGGTGAAGCTTTCTTT	CASSWGAGEAFF	.	.	TRBJ1-1	TRBV7-2
TGTGCCAGCAGTTTAGTCAGACAAGGGCAGCCCCAGCATTTT	CASSLVRQGQPQHF	.	.	TRBJ1-5	TRBV12-3/TRBV12-4
TGTGCCAGCAGCCCCTGGGATTCACCCCTCCACTTT	CASSPWDSPLHF	.	.	TRBJ1-6	TRBV9
TGTGCCAGCAGTTTATACTCGCAGGGTTTAAATCTAGACTATGGCTACACCTTC	CASSLYSQGLNLDYGYTF	few	.	TRBJ1-2	TRBV28
TGCGCCAGCAGCCAAGGTGCGGGCGGGGGGGTACGAGAGCAGTTCTTC	CASSQGAGGGVREQFF	.	TRBD2	TRBJ2-1	TRBV4-1
TGCGCCAGCAGCTTGGAGTCTAGCGGGGGGACCGAGCAGTACTTC	CASSLESSGGTEQYF	few	TRBD2	TRBJ2-7	TRBV5-1
TGTGCCAGCAGCTCGATCTCAGGACAAGAGGATTTAGAGACCCAGTACTTC	CASSSISGQEDLETQYF	.	.	TRBJ2-5	TRBV11-2
TGTGCCAGCAGACCCCCGGGACAGCAAGCTTTCTTT	CASRPPGQQAFF	once	TRBD1	TRBJ1-1	TRBV7-2
TGCGCCAGCAGCCAAGCGGACGGCAATGAGCAGTTCTTC	CASSQADGNEQFF	many	.	TRBJ2-1	TRBV5-1
TGCAGTGCCAAGGGACTAGCGGCCAGCTCCTACAATGAGCAGTTCTTC	CSAKGLAASSYNEQFF	.	TRBD2	TRBJ2-1	TRBV20-1
TGTGCCACCAGCAGAGTGAGTGGCCCGGGACGCTTCGGGGAGACCCAGTACTTC	CATSRVSGPGRFGETQYF	few	.	TRBJ2-5	TRBV15
TGTGCCAGCACGTCAAAGAGCACAGATACGCAGTATTTT	CASTSKSTDTQYF	.	.	TRBJ2-3	TRBV12-3/TRBV12-4
TGTGCCAGCAGCCAAGCGGTACACGGAAATGAAAAACTGTTTTTT	CASSQAVHGNEKLFF	.	.	TRBJ1-4	TRBV4-2
TGCAGTGCCCACGTCAGGGGGAGCTCCTACGAGCAGTACTTC	CSAHVRGSSYEQYF	.	TRBD1	TRBJ2-7	TRBV20-1
TGTGCTAGCAGCTTAGGAGGGATGGGTTACAATGAGCAGTTCTTC	CASSLGGMGYNEQFF	many	.	TRBJ2-1	TRBV7-7
TGCGCCAGCAGCCCGCTAGCGGGACCTGGGGGGGAGCAGTACTTC	CASSPLAGPGGEQYF	few	TRBD2	TRBJ2-5	TRBV4-1
TGTGCCAGCAGCAAGCGGGAGTTACCCTACAATGAGCAGTTCTTC	CASSKRELPYNEQFF	.	.	TRBJ2-1	TRBV21-1
TGTGCCAGCAGCCAAGTACCGAGCGGGGCGAGCACAGATACGCAGTATTTT	CASSQVPSGASTDTQYF	few	TRBD2	TRBJ2-3	TRBV4-2
TGTGCCAGCAGTTGGGGGTTGAGCACTGAAGCTTTCTTT	CASSWGLSTEAFF	.	.	TRBJ1-1	TRBV6-5
TGTGCCAGCAGCTTAAAGGACAGGGGTGCCTGGGCGGGAGGGAAGACCCAGTACTTC	CASSLKDRGAWAGGKTQYF	.	.	TRBJ2-5	TRBV7-8
TGCGCCAGCAGCGAGGGGGCGCGGACTGCAGCTTTCTTT	CASSEGARTAAFF	.	TRBD1	TRBJ1-1	TRBV4-1
TGTGCCAGTACGCCTGCAGGGGGGATTGGCTATGGCTACACCTTC	CASTPAGGIGYGYTF	.	TRBD1	TRBJ1-2	TRBV5-5
TGCAGCGTTGTAATCGGGGATTACAATGAGCAGTTCTTC	CSVVIGDYNEQFF	.	.	TRBJ2-1	TRBV29-1
TGTGCCAGCAGCTTAGACGGTGGGGACTATGGCTACACCTTC	CASSLDGGDYGYTF	.	.	TRBJ1-2	TRBV7-2
TGTGCCAGCAGTGAGGGATTTGTTGGACCGGGGAATGAAAAACTGTTTTTT	CASSEGFVGPGNEKLFF	few	.	TRBJ1-4	TRBV2
TGTGCCAGCAGCCCCCAGCAACTTCAAAGGACAGGGGAGCGCTTT	CASSPQQLQRTGERF	few	TRBD1	TRBJ1-1	TRBV5-4
TGTGCCAGCAGTTCCCGGGACACCAGCAGCGAGCAGTACTTC	CASSSRDTSSEQYF	.	.	TRBJ2-7	TRBV28